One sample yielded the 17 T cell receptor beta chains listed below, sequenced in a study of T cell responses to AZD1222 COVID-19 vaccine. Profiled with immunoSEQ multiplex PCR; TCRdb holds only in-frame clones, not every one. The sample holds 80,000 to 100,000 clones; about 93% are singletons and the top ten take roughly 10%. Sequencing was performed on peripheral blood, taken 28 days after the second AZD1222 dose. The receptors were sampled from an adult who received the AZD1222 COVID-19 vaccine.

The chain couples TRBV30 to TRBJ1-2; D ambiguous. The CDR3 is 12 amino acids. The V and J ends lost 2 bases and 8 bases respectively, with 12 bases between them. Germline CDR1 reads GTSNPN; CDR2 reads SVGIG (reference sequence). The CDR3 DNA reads TGTGCCTGGAGTATCGGGTTTCTAGGCTACACCTTC. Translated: CAWSIGFLGYTF.

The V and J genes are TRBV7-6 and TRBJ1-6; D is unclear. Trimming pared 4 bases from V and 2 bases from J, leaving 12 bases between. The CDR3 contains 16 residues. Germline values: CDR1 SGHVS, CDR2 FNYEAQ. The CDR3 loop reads CASSCHRGAYNSPLHF. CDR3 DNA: TGTGCCAGCAGCTGCCACCGCGGCGCCTATAATTCACCCCTCCACTTT.

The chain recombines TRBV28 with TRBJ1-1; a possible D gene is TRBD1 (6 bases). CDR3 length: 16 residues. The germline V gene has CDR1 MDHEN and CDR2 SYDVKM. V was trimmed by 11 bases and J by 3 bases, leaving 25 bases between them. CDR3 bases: TGTGCCGCGCGTTCCGGGACACCTAGGGGGGACACTGAAGCTTTCTTT. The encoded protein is CAARSGTPRGDTEAFF.

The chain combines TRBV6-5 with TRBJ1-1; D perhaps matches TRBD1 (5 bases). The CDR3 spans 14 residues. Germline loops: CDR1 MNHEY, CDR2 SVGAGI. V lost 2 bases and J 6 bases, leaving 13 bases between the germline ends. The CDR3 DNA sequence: TGTGCCAGCAGTTACGCGGCAGGGATTCCTGAAGCTTTCTTT. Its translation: CASSYAAGIPEAFF.

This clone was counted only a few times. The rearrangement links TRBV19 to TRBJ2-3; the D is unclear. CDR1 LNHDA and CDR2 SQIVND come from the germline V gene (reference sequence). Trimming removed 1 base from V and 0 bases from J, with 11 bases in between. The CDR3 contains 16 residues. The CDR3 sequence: CASSIGRSPSTDTQYF. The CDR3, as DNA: TGTGCCAGTAGTATAGGACGCTCCCCTAGCACAGATACGCAGTATTTT.

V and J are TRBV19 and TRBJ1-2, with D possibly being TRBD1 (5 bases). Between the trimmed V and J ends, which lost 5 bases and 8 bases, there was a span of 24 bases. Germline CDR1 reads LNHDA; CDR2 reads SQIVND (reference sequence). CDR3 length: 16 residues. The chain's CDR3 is CASSPQTAPTPLGYTF. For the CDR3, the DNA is TGTGCCAGTAGTCCCCAGACAGCCCCGACTCCACTAGGCTACACCTTC.

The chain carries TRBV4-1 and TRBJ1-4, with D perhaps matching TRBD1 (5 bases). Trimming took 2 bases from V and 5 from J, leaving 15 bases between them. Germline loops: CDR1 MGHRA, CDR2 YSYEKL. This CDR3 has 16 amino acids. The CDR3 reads CASSQTLASGNEKLFF. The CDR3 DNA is TGCGCCAGCAGCCAAACCCTCGCGTCAGGGAATGAAAAACTGTTTTTT.

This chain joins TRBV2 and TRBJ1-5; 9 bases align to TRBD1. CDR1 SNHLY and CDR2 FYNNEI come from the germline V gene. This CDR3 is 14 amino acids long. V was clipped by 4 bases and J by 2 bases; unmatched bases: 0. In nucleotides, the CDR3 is TGTGCCAGCAGTGGGACAGGGGGCAATCAGCCCCAGCATTTT. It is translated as CASSGTGGNQPQHF.

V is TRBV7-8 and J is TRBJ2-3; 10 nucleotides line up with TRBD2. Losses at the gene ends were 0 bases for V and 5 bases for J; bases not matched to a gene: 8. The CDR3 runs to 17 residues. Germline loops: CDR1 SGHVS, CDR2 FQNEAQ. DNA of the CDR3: TGTGCCAGCAGCTTAGCGATCGGTAGCGGGGGGAAAGATACGCAGTATTTT. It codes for CASSLAIGSGGKDTQYF.

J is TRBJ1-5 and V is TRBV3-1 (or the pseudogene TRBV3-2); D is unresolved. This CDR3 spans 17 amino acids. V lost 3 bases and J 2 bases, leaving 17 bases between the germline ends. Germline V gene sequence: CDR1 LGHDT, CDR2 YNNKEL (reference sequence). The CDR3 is CASSQSLRVRGNQPQHF. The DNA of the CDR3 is TGTGCCAGCAGCCAGAGTCTACGAGTAAGGGGCAATCAGCCCCAGCATTTT.

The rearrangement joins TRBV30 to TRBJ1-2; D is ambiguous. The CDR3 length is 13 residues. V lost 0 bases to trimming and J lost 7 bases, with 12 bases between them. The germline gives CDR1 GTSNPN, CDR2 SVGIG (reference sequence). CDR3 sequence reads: CAWSVYSSSGYTF. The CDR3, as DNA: TGTGCCTGGAGTGTATATTCAAGTAGTGGCTACACCTTC. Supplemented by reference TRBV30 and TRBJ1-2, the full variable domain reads SQTIHQWPATLVQPVGSPLSLECTVEGTSNPNLYWYRQAAGRGLQLLFYSVGIGQISSEVPQNLSASRPQDRQFILSSKKLLLSDSGFYLCAWSVYSSSGYTFGSGTRLTVV.

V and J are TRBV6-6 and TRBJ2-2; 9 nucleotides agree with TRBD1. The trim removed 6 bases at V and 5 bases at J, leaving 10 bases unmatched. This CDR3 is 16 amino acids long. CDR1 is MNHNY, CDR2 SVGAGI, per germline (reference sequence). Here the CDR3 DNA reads TGTGCCAGCAGCCAGCACCTTGGGACAGGGACCGGGGAGCTGTTTTTT. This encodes CASSQHLGTGTGELFF.

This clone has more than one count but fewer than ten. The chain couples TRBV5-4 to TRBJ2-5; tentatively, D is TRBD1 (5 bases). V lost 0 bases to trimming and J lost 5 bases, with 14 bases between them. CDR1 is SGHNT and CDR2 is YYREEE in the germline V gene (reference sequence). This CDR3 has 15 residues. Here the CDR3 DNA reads TGTGCCAGCAGCTTGGCAGCAGGGCGAAAGGAGACCCAGTACTTC. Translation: CASSLAAGRKETQYF.

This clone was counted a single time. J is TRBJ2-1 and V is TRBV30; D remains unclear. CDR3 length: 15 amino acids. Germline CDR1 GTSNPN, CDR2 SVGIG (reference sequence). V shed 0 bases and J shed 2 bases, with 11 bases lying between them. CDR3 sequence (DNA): TGTGCCTGGAGTGTATTGGCCCCAGCCTACAATGAGCAGTTCTTC. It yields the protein CAWSVLAPAYNEQFF. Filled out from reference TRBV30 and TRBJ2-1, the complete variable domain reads SQTIHQWPATLVQPVGSPLSLECTVEGTSNPNLYWYRQAAGRGLQLLFYSVGIGQISSEVPQNLSASRPQDRQFILSSKKLLLSDSGFYLCAWSVLAPAYNEQFFGPGTRLTVL.

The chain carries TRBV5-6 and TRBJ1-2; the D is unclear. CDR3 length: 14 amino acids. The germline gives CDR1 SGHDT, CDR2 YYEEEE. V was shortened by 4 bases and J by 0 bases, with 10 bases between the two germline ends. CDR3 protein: CASSPITTNYGYTF. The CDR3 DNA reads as TGTGCCAGCAGCCCAATTACAACTAACTATGGCTACACCTTC.

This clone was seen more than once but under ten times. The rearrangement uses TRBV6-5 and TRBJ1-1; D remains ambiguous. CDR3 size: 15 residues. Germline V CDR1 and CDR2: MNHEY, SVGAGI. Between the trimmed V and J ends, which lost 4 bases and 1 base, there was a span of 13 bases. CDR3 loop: CASSSQRDGNTEAFF. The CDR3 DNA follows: TGTGCCAGCAGTTCCCAGAGGGATGGGAACACTGAAGCTTTCTTT.

CDR3 in DNA: TGCAGCGTTGCTGACCCGGTTGGGGAAAAACTGTTTTTT. Protein product: CSVADPVGEKLFF. The genes are TRBV29-1 and TRBJ1-4; no definite D call. The CDR3 has 13 amino acids. Trimming removed 4 bases at V and 8 bases at J, with 14 bases between. Germline lookup yields CDR1 SQVTM and CDR2 ANQGSEA.